Listed below are T cell receptor beta chains from one sample, sequenced in a study of T cell repertoires in aging, cancer and after chemotherapy. Using its own MiXCR run on the multiplex PCR reads, TCRdb lists one record per CDR3 protein. The sample lists about 3,000 distinct CDR3 sequences, 20% to 25% occurring once. Sequenced material: blood. All receptors derive from a human donor with a solid tumor. The CDR3 runs from the conserved cysteine through the conserved F or W. D genes are given only for firm matches. The size of a clone is reported for some rows only, either as once, few or many, or as a class for expanded clones.

d_gene	v_gene	len	abundance	j_gene	CDR3aa	CDR3nt
TRBD2	TRBV29-1	18	medium-sized	TRBJ2-3	CSVSAWTSGGASTDTQYF	TGCAGCGTTTCTGCCTGGACTAGCGGGGGAGCCAGCACAGATACGCAGTATTTT
TRBD2	TRBV11-3	17	medium-sized	TRBJ2-5	CASSSGTSGGSQETQYF	TGTGCCAGCAGCTCCGGGACTAGCGGGGGGTCACAAGAGACCCAGTACTTC
.	TRBV6-6	11	.	TRBJ2-7	CATSRQDEQYF	TGTGCCACCTCAAGACAGGACGAGCAGTACTTC
TRBD2	TRBV27	14	few	TRBJ2-3	CASSSPTGTSTQYF	TGTGCCAGCAGTTCACCTACCGGGACTAGCACGCAGTATTTT
.	TRBV6-4	13	medium-sized	TRBJ2-1	CASSDGFGVSQFF	TGTGCCAGCAGTGACGGATTCGGGGTCTCGCAGTTCTTC
.	TRBV20-1	10	few	TRBJ1-1	CSAAPTEAFF	TGCAGTGCGGCCCCGACTGAAGCTTTCTTT
TRBD2	TRBV7-2	15	.	TRBJ2-5	CASSIDGGGGKTQYF	TGTGCCAGCAGCATCGACGGGGGGGGGGGGAAGACCCAGTACTTC
.	TRBV12-3/TRBV12-4	15	few	TRBJ1-2	CASSPTGNPYYGYTF	TGTGCCAGCAGCCCAACAGGGAACCCATACTATGGCTACACCTTC
.	TRBV5-6	12	medium-sized	TRBJ2-7	CASTSGDWEQYF	TGTGCCAGCACCTCCGGGGATTGGGAGCAGTACTTC
TRBD1	TRBV27	14	few	TRBJ1-1	CASKTGAVNTEAFF	TGTGCCAGTAAAACAGGGGCGGTGAACACTGAAGCTTTCTTT
.	TRBV12-3/TRBV12-4	12	medium-sized	TRBJ1-2	CASSSDASGYTF	TGTGCCAGCAGTTCGGACGCTTCGGGCTACACCTTC
.	TRBV27	15	few	TRBJ1-6	CASSFGSAGRSPLHF	TGTGCCAGCAGTTTCGGATCCGCGGGCCGTTCACCCCTCCACTTT
.	TRBV6-1	15	medium-sized	TRBJ2-1	CASSEEVVEINEQFF	TGTGCCAGCAGTGAAGAGGTGGTGGAGATCAATGAGCAGTTCTTC
TRBD1	TRBV28	17	.	TRBJ2-3	CASPPRDRVSRTDTQYF	TGTGCCAGCCCCCCAAGGGACAGGGTCTCACGCACAGATACGCAGTATTTT
.	TRBV6-5	15	medium-sized	TRBJ2-7	CASSLTPLTVYEQYF	TGTGCCAGCAGCCTCACCCCCCTTACAGTTTACGAGCAGTACTTC
.	TRBV4-2	14	.	TRBJ2-3	CAISQETPGDTQYF	TGTGCCATCAGCCAAGAGACCCCGGGAGATACGCAGTATTTT
.	TRBV6-2/TRBV6-3	13	medium-sized	TRBJ2-1	CASRGRVWGEQFF	TGTGCCAGCAGGGGCAGGGTTTGGGGTGAGCAGTTCTTC
.	TRBV5-6	16	medium-sized	TRBJ2-5	CASSLGWRGGQETQYF	TGTGCCAGCAGCTTGGGGTGGCGGGGTGGCCAAGAGACCCAGTACTTC
.	TRBV5-4	12	medium-sized	TRBJ2-2	CASSLNTGELFF	TGTGCCAGCAGCTTGAACACCGGGGAGCTGTTTTTT
.	TRBV24-1	12	medium-sized	TRBJ2-3	CATSDDRDTQYF	TGTGCCACCAGTGATGACAGGGATACGCAGTATTTT
.	TRBV10-3	13	medium-sized	TRBJ1-5	CAISGTANQPQHF	TGTGCCATCAGTGGAACGGCGAATCAGCCCCAGCATTTT
.	TRBV7-2	13	.	TRBJ2-5	CASSLGLGKTQYF	TGTGCCAGCAGCTTGGGACTCGGCAAGACCCAGTACTTC
.	TRBV5-4	13	.	TRBJ1-1	CASSLPDNTEAFF	TGTGCCAGCAGCCTCCCCGACAACACTGAAGCTTTCTTT
TRBD1	TRBV19	15	medium-sized	TRBJ1-5	CASRDRTNSNQPQHF	TGTGCCAGTAGGGACAGGACAAATAGCAATCAGCCCCAGCATTTT
.	TRBV6-5	15	medium-sized	TRBJ2-1	CASILAGGFYNEQFF	TGTGCCAGCATCCTCGCTGGGGGTTTCTACAATGAGCAGTTCTTC
.	TRBV6-5	17	few	TRBJ2-1	CASSYSPPGSSYNEQFF	TGTGCCAGCAGTTACTCTCCGCCGGGTAGCTCCTACAATGAGCAGTTCTTC
.	TRBV5-6	14	.	TRBJ2-7	CASSLRGDYYEQYF	TGTGCCAGCAGCTTAAGAGGCGACTACTACGAGCAGTACTTC
.	TRBV7-9	11	few	TRBJ1-1	CASSPKAEAFF	TGTGCCAGCAGCCCAAAAGCTGAAGCTTTCTTT
.	TRBV7-2	14	.	TRBJ1-2	CARSLSTGQNGYTF	TGTGCCAGAAGCTTAAGTACAGGCCAAAATGGCTACACCTTC
TRBD1	TRBV27	15	.	TRBJ1-2	CASSPGTGPFDGYTF	TGTGCCAGCAGTCCCGGGACAGGGCCGTTTGATGGCTACACCTTC
TRBD2	TRBV6-2/TRBV6-3	14	.	TRBJ2-7	CASSYSKAGREQYF	TGTGCCAGCAGTTACTCGAAAGCGGGGCGCGAGCAGTACTTC
.	TRBV29-1	13	medium-sized	TRBJ1-3	CSVALRSGNTIYF	TGCAGCGTTGCTTTAAGGTCTGGAAACACCATATATTTT
TRBD1	TRBV7-3	16	.	TRBJ1-1	CASSLKVGQGRSEAFF	TGTGCCAGCAGCTTAAAAGTTGGACAGGGTCGTTCCGAAGCTTTCTTT
.	TRBV5-1	15	few	TRBJ2-5	CASSLGGLSKETQYF	TGCGCCAGCAGCTTGGGGGGACTCTCGAAAGAGACCCAGTACTTC
.	TRBV29-1	11	large	TRBJ2-3	CSARGWDTQYF	TGCAGCGCCCGAGGTTGGGATACGCAGTATTTT
.	TRBV24-1	15	hyperexpanded	TRBJ2-2	CATSTPIGGTGELFF	TGTGCCACCAGTACTCCCATTGGGGGAACCGGGGAGCTGTTTTTT
TRBD1	TRBV6-6	14	medium-sized	TRBJ2-5	CASSIGGRVETQYF	TGTGCCAGCAGTATAGGGGGCCGTGTGGAGACCCAGTACTTC
TRBD1	TRBV5-4	12	.	TRBJ1-1	CASSRGQESAFF	TGTGCCAGCAGCCGGGGACAGGAGTCAGCTTTCTTT
.	TRBV5-6	15	medium-sized	TRBJ2-2	CASSFIARNTGELFF	TGTGCCAGCAGCTTTATCGCTAGAAACACCGGGGAGCTGTTTTTT
.	TRBV6-6	15	medium-sized	TRBJ2-7	CASTLNRHPDGEQYF	TGTGCCAGCACTCTCAACCGACACCCGGACGGCGAGCAGTACTTC
TRBD1	TRBV27	14	large	TRBJ2-7	CASRLGTGAYEQYF	TGTGCCAGCAGGTTAGGGACAGGGGCCTACGAGCAGTACTTC
.	TRBV6-1	14	few	TRBJ1-5	CASSVRDGNQPQHF	TGTGCCAGCAGTGTCCGGGACGGGAATCAGCCCCAGCATTTT
.	TRBV6-5	15	few	TRBJ2-5	CASASRGAPPETQYF	TGTGCCAGTGCGAGTCGGGGAGCCCCTCCAGAGACCCAGTACTTC
TRBD1	TRBV20-1	13	.	TRBJ2-3	CSARGQGADTQYF	TGCAGTGCTAGGGGGCAGGGGGCAGATACGCAGTATTTT
TRBD1	TRBV5-1	12	few	TRBJ1-2	CASSVTGDGYTF	TGCGCCAGCAGCGTGACAGGGGATGGCTACACCTTC
.	TRBV20-1	10	.	TRBJ2-3	CSALTDTQYF	TGCAGTGCACTCACAGATACGCAGTATTTT
.	TRBV5-1	11	few	TRBJ2-3	CASSYTDTQYF	TGCGCCAGCAGCTATACAGATACGCAGTATTTT
.	TRBV6-5	16	.	TRBJ1-5	CASRPRGGGSDQPQHF	TGTGCCAGCAGGCCCCGAGGGGGAGGCAGCGATCAGCCCCAGCATTTT